Shown below are 20 T cell receptor beta chains from a single sample sequenced in a study of identical twins. MiXCR was run by TCRdb on the 5' RACE reads, yielding one entry per CDR3 protein. Counted here are about 690,000 distinct CDR3 sequences, over 5% occurring once; the ten biggest clones make up 1.5% to 2%. Material for sequencing was naive T cells sorted from blood. The receptors stem from a man aged 18 to 29 in good health.

This clonotype has more than one count but fewer than ten. The chain joins TRBV19 to TRBJ2-2; unclear D gene. The CDR3 sequence is 15 residues long. The V gene's germline CDR1 is LNHDA and CDR2 SQIVND (reference sequence). V lost 0 bases and J 7 bases, leaving 12 bases between the germline ends. CDR3 in DNA: TGTGCCAGTAGTATAGAGGCAGGCGGAAGCGGGGAGCTGTTTTTT. Translated: CASSIEAGGSGELFF.

The gene calls are TRBV10-3 and TRBJ2-3; TRBD2 aligns across 10 bases. Germline values: CDR1 ENHRY, CDR2 SYGVKD. With V trimmed by 11 bases and J by 5 bases, 4 bases remained unmatched. The length of the CDR3 is 12 residues. The CDR3 sequence is CAAGLAVDTQYF. In nucleotides, the CDR3 is TGTGCCGCCGGACTAGCGGTAGATACGCAGTATTTT.

This clonotype occurred many times. The gene calls are TRBV10-3 and TRBJ1-2, with D perhaps TRBD1 (5 bases). The CDR3 is made up of 10 amino acids. Germline V gene lookup returns CDR1 ENHRY and CDR2 SYGVKD. The V gene lost 11 bases and the J gene lost 8 bases, with 12 bases spanning the gap. The CDR3 nucleotides read TGTGCCGCTCAGGGTGGAGGCTACACCTTC. As protein: CAAQGGGYTF.

V and J are TRBV5-5 and TRBJ2-5; 9 bases agree with TRBD1. Germline V CDR1 and CDR2: SGHKS, YYEKEE (reference sequence). V dropped 3 bases and J dropped 5; count of bases not matched to a gene: 8. CDR3 length: 15 amino acids. CDR3 amino acids: CASSSGTGIRETQYF. Here the CDR3 DNA reads TGTGCCAGCAGCTCCGGGACAGGGATACGGGAGACCCAGTACTTC. Full variable domain (outside the CDR3, taken from reference TRBV5-5 and TRBJ2-5): DAGVTQSPTHLIKTRGQQVTLRCSPISGHKSVSWYQQVLGQGPQFIFQYYEKEERGRGNFPDRFSARQFPNYSSELNVNALLLGDSALYLCASSSGTGIRETQYFGPGTRLLVL.

This clonotype turned up a few times. This sequence joins TRBV7-2 and TRBJ2-1; D unresolved. Deletions cut 1 base from V and 8 bases from J, with 6 bases between. CDR1 and CDR2 (germline): SGHTA, FQGNSA. This CDR3 contains 12 residues. Written as DNA, the CDR3 is TGTGCCAGCAGCTTAGATCGGCATGAGCAGTTCTTC. Translating it yields CASSLDRHEQFF.

This clonotype was picked up many times. This sequence joins TRBV6-4 and TRBJ2-3; 7 bases are shared with TRBD2. This CDR3 comprises 15 residues. Trimming took 0 bases from V and 6 from J; bases not matched to a gene: 6. Germline V gives CDR1 MRHNA, CDR2 SNTAGT. The CDR3 coding sequence is TGTGCCAGCAGTGACTCTCGTTTGGGGGGGGATACGCAGTATTTT. As protein: CASSDSRLGGDTQYF.

The chain combines TRBV24-1 with TRBJ2-1; maybe TRBD2 (6 bases). This CDR3 is 15 amino acids long. V lost 3 bases, J lost 0 bases, and 8 bases lay in between. Germline lookup yields CDR1 KGHDR and CDR2 SFDVKD. The CDR3 DNA sequence: TGTGCCACCAGTGATACTAGCCTCTCCTACAATGAGCAGTTCTTC. As protein: CATSDTSLSYNEQFF.

This clonotype came up a few times. The rearrangement joins TRBV4-3 to TRBJ2-6, with D perhaps being TRBD1 or TRBD2 (6 bases each). Germline-derived CDR1 and CDR2 are LGHNA and YSLEER. Trimming stripped 0 bases from V and 6 bases from J, with 12 bases between. The CDR3 length is 16 residues. The CDR3 DNA follows: TGCGCCAGCAGCCAAGATCGGGGGCAGCTGGCCAACGTCCTGACTTTC. Translating gives CASSQDRGQLANVLTF.

The chain links TRBV2 to TRBJ2-3; 9 nucleotides line up with TRBD2. CDR1 and CDR2 from the germline V gene are SNHLY and FYNNEI. CDR3 size: 19 residues. V was pared by 8 bases and J by 1 base, with 19 bases of the junction left unmatched. CDR3 coding DNA: TGTGCCAGCGGCCGGCGAAGATTGGCGGGAGGGCCGGGCACAGATACGCAGTATTTT. Its translation: CASGRRRLAGGPGTDTQYF.

This clonotype has a count of ten or more. The gene calls are TRBV25-1 and TRBJ2-1, with D hard to call. This CDR3 has 16 residues. In germline, CDR1 is MGHDK, CDR2 SYGVNS. Trimming cost V 1 base and J 8 bases, with 18 bases left between them. This chain's CDR3 is CASSEFWTLGSYEQFF. Written as DNA, the CDR3 is TGTGCCAGCAGTGAATTCTGGACCCTGGGCAGTTATGAGCAGTTCTTC.

The table lists this clonotype with a few counts. The gene calls are TRBV2 and TRBJ2-1; D not certain. Germline lookup yields CDR1 SNHLY and CDR2 FYNNEI. The V and J ends lost 10 bases and 0 bases respectively, with 4 bases between them. The CDR3 loop spans 11 amino acids. CDR3 coding DNA: TGTGCCATCCTCTCCTACAATGAGCAGTTCTTC. The encoded protein is CAILSYNEQFF.

The rearrangement uses TRBV6-2 or TRBV6-3 and TRBJ2-7; 7 nucleotides line up with TRBD2. From germline, CDR1 is MNHEY and CDR2 SVGEGT. Trimming removed 4 bases from V and 6 bases from J; junction bases left unmatched: 6. The CDR3 loop spans 13 amino acids. CDR3 in DNA: TGTGCCAGCAGTTCCGCTAGCGGCGGCGAGCAGTACTTC. Its protein is CASSSASGGEQYF.

The sample holds many counts of this clonotype. J is TRBJ2-1 and V is TRBV11-2; D gene unclear. The germline V gene has CDR1 SGHAT and CDR2 FQNNGV. Trimming cost V 2 bases and J 13 bases, with 9 bases left between them. This CDR3 is built from 11 residues. CDR3 region: CASSLTDSQFF. The DNA of the CDR3 is TGTGCCAGCAGCTTAACCGATTCCCAGTTCTTC.

This clonotype came up many times. The gene calls are TRBV10-3 and TRBJ2-7; D gene unclear. CDR3 length: 12 residues. Trimming removed 2 bases at V and 6 bases at J, with 8 bases between. CDR1 and CDR2 (germline): ENHRY, SYGVKD. As DNA, the CDR3 is TGTGCCATCAGTGAGCTAGGTGGCGAGCAGTACGTC. The encoded protein is CAISELGGEQYV.

This clonotype was recorded many times. The genes are TRBV27 and TRBJ1-5; perhaps TRBD1 as D (5 bases). Trimming stripped 2 bases from V and 5 bases from J, with 10 bases between. The CDR3 has 14 amino acids. The germline CDR1 and CDR2 sequences are MNHEY and SMNVEV (reference sequence). This chain's CDR3 is CASSLAGTDQPQHF. DNA of the CDR3: TGTGCCAGCAGTTTAGCAGGGACGGATCAGCCCCAGCATTTT.

In its sample, this clonotype was seen a few times. The chain employs TRBV7-8 and TRBJ2-7; 7 bases match TRBD1. The V and J ends lost 1 base and 4 bases, in that order; junction bases with no gene match: 13. Germline V gives CDR1 SGHVS, CDR2 FQNEAQ. The CDR3 has 17 amino acids. CDR3 in amino acids: CASSLVGLTGPEYEQYF. The CDR3 bases are TGTGCCAGCAGCTTAGTAGGGTTGACAGGGCCGGAGTACGAGCAGTACTTC. The full variable domain, completed using reference TRBV7-8 and TRBJ2-7, is GAGVSQSPRYKVAKRGQDVALRCDPISGHVSLFWYQQALGQGPEFLTYFQNEAQLDKSGLPSDRFFAERPEGSVSTLKIQRTQQEDSAVYLCASSLVGLTGPEYEQYFGPGTRLTVT.

This clonotype was counted many times. The CDR3 sequence: CASSPPGTGAAEQFF. As DNA, the CDR3 is TGTGCCAGCAGTCCCCCCGGGACAGGGGCGGCTGAGCAGTTCTTC. This sequence joins TRBV12-3 or TRBV12-4 and TRBJ2-1; TRBD1 aligns across 10 bases. The CDR3 is 15 amino acids. V trimming: 5 bases; J trimming: 9 bases; junction bases outside the gene matches: 10.

Comments on this clonotype: Being one base from a much bigger clone, this may be a read error. Without the conserved terminal phenylalanine or tryptophan, this CDR3 likely stems from a read error. The gene calls are TRBV29-1 and TRBJ1-5; D remains ambiguous. The germline V gene encodes CDR1 SQVTM and CDR2 ANQGSEA. This CDR3 has 13 residues. The V end was cut by 3 bases, the J end by 0 bases, with 6 bases between. Here the CDR3 reads CSVDSGSNQPQHL. Written as DNA, the CDR3 is TGCAGCGTTGATTCGGGTAGCAATCAGCCCCAGCATTTG.

This chain links TRBV7-2 with TRBJ2-3; 11 nucleotides match TRBD2. CDR1 SGHTA and CDR2 FQGNSA come from the germline V gene. This CDR3 region has 17 residues. Trimming took 5 bases from V and 2 from J; bases not matched to a gene: 9. The CDR3 loop reads CASSPSPLAGDTDTQYF. CDR3 in DNA: TGTGCCAGCAGCCCCAGTCCACTAGCGGGAGACACAGATACGCAGTATTTT.

This clonotype was found many times. The V gene is TRBV12-3 or TRBV12-4, the J gene TRBJ2-1, with D unclear. CDR3 length: 11 residues. V was trimmed by 4 bases and J by 13 bases, leaving 11 bases between them. CDR3 sequence reads: CASSSALGQFF. In nucleotides, the CDR3 is TGTGCCAGCAGTTCAGCCCTGGGACAGTTCTTC.